Listed below are T cell receptor beta chains from one sample, sequenced in a study of early T cells in non-severe SARS-CoV-2 infection. TCRdb called the 5' RACE reads again in MiXCR, with one record for every CDR3 protein. The sample carries approximately 30,000 distinct CDR3 sequences, roughly 7% recorded once. Sequenced material: whole blood. All receptors derive from an adult who was a healthcare worker with PCR-confirmed SARS-CoV-2 infection or an uninfected control (not recorded which). The CDR3 runs from the conserved cysteine through the conserved F or W. The D gene is left open where the match is weak. Clone size is not always given. Where it is, it says once, few, many or a class for expanded clones.

J gene: TRBJ2-2; clone size: many; D gene: TRBD1; V gene: TRBV18; CDR3 protein: CASSRGTGPNTGELFF; CDR3 DNA: TGTGCCAGCTCACGAGGGACAGGACCGAACACCGGGGAGCTGTTTTTT
J gene: TRBJ1-5; clone size: many; D gene: -; V gene: TRBV28; CDR3 protein: CASSLGTASNQPQHF; CDR3 DNA: TGTGCCAGCAGCTTAGGGACGGCTAGCAATCAGCCCCAGCATTTT
J gene: TRBJ2-1; clone size: -; D gene: TRBD2; V gene: TRBV13; CDR3 protein: CASSQRTSGRANEQFF; CDR3 DNA: TGTGCCAGCAGCCAGCGGACTAGCGGGAGGGCCAATGAGCAGTTCTTC
J gene: TRBJ2-7; clone size: many; D gene: TRBD1; V gene: TRBV20-1; CDR3 protein: CSAGQGPYEQYF; CDR3 DNA: TGCAGTGCGGGACAGGGACCCTACGAGCAGTACTTC
J gene: TRBJ1-3; clone size: many; D gene: -; V gene: TRBV2; CDR3 protein: CASKTGSSGNTIYF; CDR3 DNA: TGTGCCAGCAAAACAGGGAGCTCTGGAAACACCATATATTTT
J gene: TRBJ2-1; clone size: many; D gene: TRBD2; V gene: TRBV6-1; CDR3 protein: CASSLAGHEQFF; CDR3 DNA: TGTGCCAGCAGCCTAGCGGGGCATGAGCAGTTCTTC
J gene: TRBJ2-3; clone size: few; D gene: TRBD2; V gene: TRBV7-2; CDR3 protein: CASSRGSAGLAITDTQYF; CDR3 DNA: TGTGCCAGCAGCAGGGGAAGCGCGGGACTAGCGATCACAGATACGCAGTATTTT
J gene: TRBJ1-4; clone size: few; D gene: TRBD1; V gene: TRBV7-2; CDR3 protein: CASSFRRGGGEKLFF; CDR3 DNA: TGTGCCAGCAGCTTCAGAAGGGGAGGGGGCGAAAAACTGTTTTTT
J gene: TRBJ2-7; clone size: many; D gene: TRBD1; V gene: TRBV7-9; CDR3 protein: CASSGGTGGSYEQYF; CDR3 DNA: TGTGCCAGCAGCGGTGGGACAGGGGGCTCCTACGAGCAGTACTTC
J gene: TRBJ2-1; clone size: many; D gene: TRBD2; V gene: TRBV5-5; CDR3 protein: CASSLYGLAGYNEQFF; CDR3 DNA: TGTGCCAGCAGCTTGTACGGACTAGCGGGTTACAATGAGCAGTTCTTC
J gene: TRBJ2-5; clone size: many; D gene: TRBD2; V gene: TRBV7-9; CDR3 protein: CASSLGSSGQETQYF; CDR3 DNA: TGTGCCAGCAGCTTAGGGTCTAGCGGACAAGAGACCCAGTACTTC
J gene: TRBJ2-1; clone size: many; D gene: TRBD2; V gene: TRBV7-9; CDR3 protein: CASSLFRTSNYNEQFF; CDR3 DNA: TGTGCCAGCAGCCTGTTTAGGACTAGCAACTACAATGAGCAGTTCTTC
J gene: TRBJ2-3; clone size: many; D gene: TRBD2; V gene: TRBV12-3/TRBV12-4; CDR3 protein: CASSFSGSPLSTDTQYF; CDR3 DNA: TGTGCCAGCAGTTTTAGCGGGAGCCCACTTAGCACAGATACGCAGTATTTT
J gene: TRBJ2-3; clone size: few; D gene: -; V gene: TRBV6-2/TRBV6-3; CDR3 protein: CASSPTAGITDTQYF; CDR3 DNA: TGTGCCAGCAGTCCAACGGCGGGGATCACAGATACGCAGTATTTT
J gene: TRBJ1-1; clone size: many; D gene: TRBD1; V gene: TRBV27; CDR3 protein: CASYRGLSTEAFF; CDR3 DNA: TGTGCCAGCTATAGGGGGCTTAGCACTGAAGCTTTCTTT
J gene: TRBJ1-1; clone size: many; D gene: -; V gene: TRBV4-3; CDR3 protein: CASSMVEGAGTEAFF; CDR3 DNA: TGCGCCAGCAGCATGGTAGAGGGAGCGGGCACTGAAGCTTTCTTT
J gene: TRBJ2-7; clone size: many; D gene: -; V gene: TRBV7-9; CDR3 protein: CASSLFSGATYEQYF; CDR3 DNA: TGTGCCAGCAGCTTATTTTCGGGAGCAACCTACGAGCAGTACTTC
J gene: TRBJ1-2; clone size: many; D gene: -; V gene: TRBV5-1; CDR3 protein: CASSPNGGVDYGYTF; CDR3 DNA: TGCGCCAGCAGCCCGAACGGGGGTGTGGACTATGGCTACACCTTC
J gene: TRBJ2-2; clone size: few; D gene: -; V gene: TRBV7-2; CDR3 protein: CASSPYGNGELFF; CDR3 DNA: TGTGCCAGCAGCCCATACGGAAACGGGGAGCTGTTTTTT
J gene: TRBJ2-1; clone size: -; D gene: -; V gene: TRBV19; CDR3 protein: CASRLALHQNQFF; CDR3 DNA: TGTGCCAGTAGGCTAGCCCTTCACCAGAACCAGTTCTTC
J gene: TRBJ1-1; clone size: -; D gene: -; V gene: TRBV29-1; CDR3 protein: CSVERRTVAFF; CDR3 DNA: TGCAGCGTTGAAAGGCGGACAGTTGCTTTCTTT
J gene: TRBJ2-1; clone size: many; D gene: -; V gene: TRBV7-9; CDR3 protein: CASSRGLDKIDYNEQFF; CDR3 DNA: TGTGCCAGCAGCCGTGGCTTGGACAAGATAGATTACAATGAGCAGTTCTTC
J gene: TRBJ2-5; clone size: -; D gene: TRBD2; V gene: TRBV11-1; CDR3 protein: CASTIAGAGETQNF; CDR3 DNA: TGTGCCAGCACCATAGCGGGAGCGGGGGAGACCCAGAACTTC
J gene: TRBJ1-5; clone size: many; D gene: -; V gene: TRBV12-3/TRBV12-4; CDR3 protein: CASSPPGHLEPQHF; CDR3 DNA: TGTGCCAGCAGTCCGCCGGGACATCTCGAGCCCCAGCATTTT
J gene: TRBJ1-2; clone size: many; D gene: TRBD1; V gene: TRBV7-2; CDR3 protein: CASSERSPGQGVRGYTF; CDR3 DNA: TGTGCCAGCAGCGAACGCAGTCCGGGACAGGGAGTGCGTGGCTACACCTTC
J gene: TRBJ2-1; clone size: many; D gene: TRBD2; V gene: TRBV3-1; CDR3 protein: CASSQRLAGSYNEQFF; CDR3 DNA: TGTGCCAGCAGCCAAAGGCTAGCGGGCTCCTACAATGAGCAGTTCTTC
J gene: TRBJ2-2; clone size: few; D gene: -; V gene: TRBV12-3/TRBV12-4; CDR3 protein: CASSKGESNTGELFF; CDR3 DNA: TGTGCCAGCAGTAAGGGAGAATCGAACACCGGGGAGCTGTTTTTT
J gene: TRBJ2-7; clone size: -; D gene: -; V gene: TRBV7-3; CDR3 protein: CASSLTDSSYEQYF; CDR3 DNA: TGTGCCAGCAGCTTAACCGACAGCTCCTACGAGCAGTACTTC
J gene: TRBJ2-1; clone size: many; D gene: -; V gene: TRBV7-8; CDR3 protein: CASSLLLDGDLGGPSHNEQFF; CDR3 DNA: TGTGCCAGCAGCTTATTGTTGGACGGAGATCTTGGGGGGCCGTCCCACAATGAGCAGTTCTTC
J gene: TRBJ2-4; clone size: -; D gene: -; V gene: TRBV29-1; CDR3 protein: CSVQTLKNIQYF; CDR3 DNA: TGCAGCGTTCAGACCCTGAAAAACATTCAGTACTTC
J gene: TRBJ2-7; clone size: many; D gene: -; V gene: TRBV4-2; CDR3 protein: CASSPRLLTYEQYF; CDR3 DNA: TGTGCCAGCAGCCCTAGACTCCTTACCTACGAGCAGTACTTC
J gene: TRBJ2-3; clone size: -; D gene: TRBD1; V gene: TRBV20-1; CDR3 protein: CSAPGQGARGETDTQYF; CDR3 DNA: TGCAGTGCCCCGGGACAGGGGGCCCGGGGTGAGACAGATACGCAGTATTTT
J gene: TRBJ2-3; clone size: many; D gene: TRBD2; V gene: TRBV7-8; CDR3 protein: CASSLLAGASTDTQYF; CDR3 DNA: TGTGCCAGCAGCTTATTAGCGGGGGCCAGCACAGATACGCAGTATTTT
J gene: TRBJ2-3; clone size: many; D gene: -; V gene: TRBV6-5; CDR3 protein: CASSYGRGTDTQYF; CDR3 DNA: TGTGCCAGCAGTTACGGGCGAGGAACAGATACGCAGTATTTT
J gene: TRBJ2-1; clone size: many; D gene: -; V gene: TRBV21-1; CDR3 protein: CASSKAYRIFEQFF; CDR3 DNA: TGTGCCAGCAGCAAGGCCTACAGGATCTTTGAGCAGTTCTTC
J gene: TRBJ2-3; clone size: medium-sized; D gene: -; V gene: TRBV5-1; CDR3 protein: CASSYDNTLTDTQYF; CDR3 DNA: TGCGCCAGCAGCTATGACAACACCCTCACAGATACGCAGTATTTT
J gene: TRBJ2-2; clone size: many; D gene: TRBD1; V gene: TRBV4-3; CDR3 protein: CASSRADRDAGELFF; CDR3 DNA: TGCGCCAGCAGCCGTGCGGACAGGGACGCCGGGGAGCTGTTTTTT